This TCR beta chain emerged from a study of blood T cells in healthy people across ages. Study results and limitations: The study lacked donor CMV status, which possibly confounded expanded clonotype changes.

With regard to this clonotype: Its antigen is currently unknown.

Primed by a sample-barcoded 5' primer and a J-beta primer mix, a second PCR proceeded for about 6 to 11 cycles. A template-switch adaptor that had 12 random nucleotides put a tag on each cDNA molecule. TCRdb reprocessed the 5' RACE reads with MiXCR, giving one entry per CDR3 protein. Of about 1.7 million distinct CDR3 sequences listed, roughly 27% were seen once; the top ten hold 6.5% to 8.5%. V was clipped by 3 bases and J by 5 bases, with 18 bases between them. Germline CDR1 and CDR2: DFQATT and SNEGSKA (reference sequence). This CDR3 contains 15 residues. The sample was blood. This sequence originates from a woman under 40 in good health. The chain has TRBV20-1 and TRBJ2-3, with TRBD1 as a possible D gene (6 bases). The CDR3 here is CSARPGTGWVDTQYF. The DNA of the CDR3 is TGCAGTGCTAGGCCCGGTACAGGGTGGGTAGATACGCAGTATTTT.